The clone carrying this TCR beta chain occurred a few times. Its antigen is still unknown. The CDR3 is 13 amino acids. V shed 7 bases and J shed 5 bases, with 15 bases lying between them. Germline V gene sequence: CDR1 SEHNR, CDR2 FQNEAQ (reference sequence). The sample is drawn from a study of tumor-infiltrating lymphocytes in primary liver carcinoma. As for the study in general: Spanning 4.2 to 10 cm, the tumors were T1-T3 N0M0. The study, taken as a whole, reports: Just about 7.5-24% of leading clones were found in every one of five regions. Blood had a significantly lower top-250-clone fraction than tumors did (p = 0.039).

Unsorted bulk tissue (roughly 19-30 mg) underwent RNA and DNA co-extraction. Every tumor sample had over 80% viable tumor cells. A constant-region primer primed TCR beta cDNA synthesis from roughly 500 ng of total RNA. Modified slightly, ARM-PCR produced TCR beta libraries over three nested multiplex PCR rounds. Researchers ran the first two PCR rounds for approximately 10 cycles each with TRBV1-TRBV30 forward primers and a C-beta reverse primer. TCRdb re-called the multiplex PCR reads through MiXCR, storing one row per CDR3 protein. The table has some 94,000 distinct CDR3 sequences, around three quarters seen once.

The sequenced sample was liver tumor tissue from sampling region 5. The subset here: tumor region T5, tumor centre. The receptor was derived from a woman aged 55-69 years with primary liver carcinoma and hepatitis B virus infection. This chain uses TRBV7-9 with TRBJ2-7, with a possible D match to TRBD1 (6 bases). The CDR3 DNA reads TGTGCCAGCACCTCCTTCGACAGGAACGAGCAGTACTTC. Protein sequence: CASTSFDRNEQYF.